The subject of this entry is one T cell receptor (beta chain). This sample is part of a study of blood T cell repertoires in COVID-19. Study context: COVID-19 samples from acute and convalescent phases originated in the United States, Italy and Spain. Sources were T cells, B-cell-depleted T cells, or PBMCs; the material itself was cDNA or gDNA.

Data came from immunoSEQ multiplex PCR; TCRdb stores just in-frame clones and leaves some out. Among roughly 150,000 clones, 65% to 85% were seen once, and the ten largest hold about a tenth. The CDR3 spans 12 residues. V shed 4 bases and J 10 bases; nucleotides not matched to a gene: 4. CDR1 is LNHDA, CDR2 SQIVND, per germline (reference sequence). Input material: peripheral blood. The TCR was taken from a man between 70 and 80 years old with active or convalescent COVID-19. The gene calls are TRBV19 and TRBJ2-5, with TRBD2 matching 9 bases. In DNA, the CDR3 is TGTGCCAGTAGTAAGAGCGGGAGGTTCCAGTACTTC. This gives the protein CASSKSGRFQYF.